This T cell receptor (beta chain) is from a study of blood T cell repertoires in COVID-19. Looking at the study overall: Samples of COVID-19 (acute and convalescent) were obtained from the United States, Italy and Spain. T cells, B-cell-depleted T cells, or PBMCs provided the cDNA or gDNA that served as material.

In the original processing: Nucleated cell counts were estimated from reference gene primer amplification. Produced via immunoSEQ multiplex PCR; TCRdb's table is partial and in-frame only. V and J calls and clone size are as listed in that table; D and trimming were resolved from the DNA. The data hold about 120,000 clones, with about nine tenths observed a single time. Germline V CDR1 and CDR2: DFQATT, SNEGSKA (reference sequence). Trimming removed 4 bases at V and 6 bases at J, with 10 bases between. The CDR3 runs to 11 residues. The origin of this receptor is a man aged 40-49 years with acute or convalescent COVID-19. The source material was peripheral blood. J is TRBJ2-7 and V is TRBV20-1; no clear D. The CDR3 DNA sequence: TGCAGTGCTATGACACCCCGCGAGCAGTACTTC. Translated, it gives CSAMTPREQYF.